The following is a TCR beta chain sequence with its context. This sample was included in a study of control samples from healthy donors and cancer patients. The CDR3 spans 14 residues. Germline V gene sequence: CDR1 MNHEY, CDR2 SVGAGI. Trimming removed 6 bases at V and 2 bases at J, with 13 bases between. Sequenced by immunoSEQ multiplex PCR; TCRdb stores in-frame clones only, minus some. The sample shows over 150,000 clones, more than 85% of them seen only once. The rearrangement joins TRBV6-5 to TRBJ1-2; D not resolved. The source of this sequence is a middle-aged woman in good health. What was sequenced was blood. This chain's CDR3 is CASRKTPENYGYTF. CDR3 DNA sequence: TGTGCCAGCAGAAAGACCCCGGAGAACTATGGCTACACCTTC.